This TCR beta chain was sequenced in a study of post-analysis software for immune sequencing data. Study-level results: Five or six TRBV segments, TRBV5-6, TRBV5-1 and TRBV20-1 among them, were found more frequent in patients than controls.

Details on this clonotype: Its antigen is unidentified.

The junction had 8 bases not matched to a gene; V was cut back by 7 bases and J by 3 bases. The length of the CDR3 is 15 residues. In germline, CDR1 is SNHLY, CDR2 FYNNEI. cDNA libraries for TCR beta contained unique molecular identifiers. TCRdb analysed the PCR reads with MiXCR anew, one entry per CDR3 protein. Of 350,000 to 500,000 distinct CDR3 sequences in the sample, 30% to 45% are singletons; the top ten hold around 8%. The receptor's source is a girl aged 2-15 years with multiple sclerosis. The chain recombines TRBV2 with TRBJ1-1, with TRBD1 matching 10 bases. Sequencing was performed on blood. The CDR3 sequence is CASNLMDRGDTEAFF. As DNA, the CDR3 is TGTGCCAGCAATCTCATGGACAGGGGGGACACTGAAGCTTTCTTT.